A single sample gave rise to the 18 T cell receptor beta chains below, sequenced in a study of shared clonotypes between healthy human individuals. Sequencing was performed with immunoSEQ multiplex PCR; in TCRdb, only in-frame clones are kept and a portion is missing. The sample includes 2 million to 2.5 million clones, almost 96% of them seen just once. The sequencing sample was made of naive CD4+ T cells sorted from blood. The subset denotes: CD45RA+ positively selected. These receptors were obtained from a man younger than 35 in good health.

The chain uses TRBV5-4 and TRBJ2-3; D remains unclear. Germline-derived CDR1 and CDR2 are SGHNT and YYREEE (reference sequence). This CDR3 region has 13 residues. The V gene lost 5 bases and the J gene lost 2 bases, with 9 bases spanning the gap. The CDR3 reads CASRIRFTDTQYF. The CDR3 DNA is TGTGCCAGCAGGATCCGATTCACAGATACGCAGTATTTT.

This clone occurred a few times. The same CDR3 is also encoded by other DNA sequences in this sample. The rearrangement uses TRBV18 and TRBJ1-1; D unclear. This CDR3 comprises 13 residues. Germline V gene data show CDR1 as KGHSH and CDR2 as LQKENI. Trimming stripped 2 bases from V and 0 bases from J, with 4 bases between. This CDR3 is CASSPAMNTEAFF. CDR3 in DNA: TGTGCCAGCTCACCAGCTATGAACACTGAAGCTTTCTTT.

The J gene is TRBJ2-6, the V gene TRBV7-8, with 9 bases lining up with TRBD2. CDR1 is SGHVS and CDR2 is FQNEAQ in the germline V gene. The CDR3 runs to 20 residues. V gave up 2 bases and J gave up 1 base; unmatched junction bases: 12. CDR3 in DNA: TGTGCCAGCAGCTTACCCCGCCCGGGTAGCGGGAGTTCTGGGGCCAACGTCCTGACTTTC. The encoded protein is CASSLPRPGSGSSGANVLTF.

This sequence joins TRBV7-9 and TRBJ1-1; D uncertain. The CDR3 sequence is 12 residues long. V shed 1 base and J shed 8 bases, with 8 bases lying between them. Germline V gene lookup returns CDR1 SEHNR and CDR2 FQNEAQ (reference sequence). Here the CDR3 reads CASSLDRQEAFF. The DNA of the CDR3 is TGTGCCAGCAGCTTAGACAGACAAGAAGCTTTCTTT. The full variable domain, completed using reference TRBV7-9 and TRBJ1-1, is DTGVSQNPRHKITKRGQNVTFRCDPISEHNRLYWYRQTLGQGPEFLTYFQNEAQLEKSRLLSDRFSAERPKGSFSTLEIQRTEQGDSAMYLCASSLDRQEAFFGQGTRLTVV.

The chain employs TRBV27 and TRBJ1-1, with 9 bases matching TRBD1. The CDR3 loop spans 16 amino acids. Germline trimming cut 7 bases from V and 1 base from J; bases unmatched to any gene: 10. Per germline, CDR1 MNHEY and CDR2 SMNVEV (reference sequence). The DNA for the CDR3 is TGTGCCAGCAACCTGTCCGGGACAGGGAGGAACACTGAAGCTTTCTTT. Encoded protein: CASNLSGTGRNTEAFF.

This chain links TRBV4-3 with TRBJ1-2; 7 positions match TRBD1. Germline-derived CDR1 and CDR2 are LGHNA and YSLEER. J was trimmed by 3 bases and V by 4 bases; bases with no gene match: 20. The CDR3 length is 19 residues. The DNA for the CDR3 is TGCGCCAGCAGCCCAACCTACGGGGGACAGCTATTAGAGTACTATGGCTACACCTTC. It specifies CASSPTYGGQLLEYYGYTF.

Points on this clone: Other nucleotide sequences from this sample produce the same CDR3. J is TRBJ1-4 and V is TRBV4-1; D uncertain. The CDR3 totals 11 residues. The germline V and J ends were trimmed by 1 base and 8 bases, with 2 bases remaining between them. The germline gives CDR1 MGHRA, CDR2 YSYEKL. The CDR3 nucleotides read TGCGCCAGCAGCCAAGCCGAAAAACTGTTTTTT. Protein: CASSQAEKLFF.

As for this clone: This same CDR3 is encoded by further DNA sequences in the sample. V gene TRBV12-5 combines with J gene TRBJ2-3; D is undetermined. Trimming stripped 3 bases from V and 0 bases from J, with 4 bases between. Germline CDR1 reads LGHNT; CDR2 reads FRNRAP. The CDR3 is 13 residues long. The CDR3 loop reads CASGFGSTDTQYF. CDR3 coding DNA: TGTGCTAGTGGTTTCGGAAGCACAGATACGCAGTATTTT.

The V and J genes are TRBV11-2 and TRBJ1-1; a possible D gene is TRBD1 (5 bases). Germline V lookup: CDR1 SGHAT, CDR2 FQNNGV. The CDR3 is 15 residues long. Trimming took off 5 bases at V and 0 bases at J, with 13 bases between the two ends. The CDR3 sequence is CASSPPGLMNTEAFF. As DNA, the CDR3 is TGTGCCAGCAGCCCACCGGGACTGATGAACACTGAAGCTTTCTTT. The variable domain in full, completed from reference TRBV11-2 and TRBJ1-1, reads EAGVAQSPRYKIIEKRQSVAFWCNPISGHATLYWYQQILGQGPKLLIQFQNNGVVDDSQLPKDRFSAERLKGVDSTLKIQPAKLEDSAVYLCASSPPGLMNTEAFFGQGTRLTVV.

The V call is TRBV5-6, the J call TRBJ2-2; 14 bases agree with TRBD2. From germline, CDR1 is SGHDT and CDR2 YYEEEE. V gave up 0 bases and J gave up 3 bases; unmatched junction bases: 4. The CDR3 is 18 amino acids. DNA of the CDR3: TGTGCCAGCAGCTTGGGACTAGCGGGGGGGCCGTACACCGGGGAGCTGTTTTTT. Encoded protein: CASSLGLAGGPYTGELFF. The full variable domain, with the rest looked up from reference TRBV5-6 and TRBJ2-2, is DAGVTQSPTHLIKTRGQQVTLRCSPKSGHDTVSWYQQALGQGPQFIFQYYEEEERQRGNFPDRFSGHQFPNYSSELNVNALLLGDSALYLCASSLGLAGGPYTGELFFGEGSRLTVL.

This sequence joins TRBV29-1 and TRBJ2-1, with D tentatively TRBD1 or TRBD2 (5 bases each). From germline, CDR1 is SQVTM and CDR2 ANQGSEA. This CDR3 is 12 amino acids long. Trimming pared 7 bases from V and 2 bases from J, leaving 9 bases between. The CDR3 nucleotides read TGCAGCGGAGGGGCGGCCTACAATGAGCAGTTCTTC. Encoded protein: CSGGAAYNEQFF.

The rearrangement uses TRBV19 and TRBJ2-1; D is perhaps TRBD2 (6 bases). Germline V lookup: CDR1 LNHDA, CDR2 SQIVND (reference sequence). The CDR3 runs 14 residues. V was trimmed by 3 bases and J by 8 bases, leaving 14 bases between them. The CDR3 here is CASSISGVGDEQFF. As DNA, the CDR3 is TGTGCCAGTAGTATTTCGGGAGTCGGGGATGAGCAGTTCTTC. The full variable domain, completed using reference TRBV19 and TRBJ2-1, is DGGITQSPKYLFRKEGQNVTLSCEQNLNHDAMYWYRQDPGQGLRLIYYSQIVNDFQKGDIAEGYSVSREKKESFPLTVTSAQKNPTAFYLCASSISGVGDEQFFGPGTRLTVL.

In regard to this clone: Other DNA sequences in the same sample also yield this CDR3. The chain has TRBV19 and TRBJ2-5; D possibly corresponds to TRBD1 (5 bases). This CDR3 has 13 residues. The V gene's germline CDR1 is LNHDA and CDR2 SQIVND (reference sequence). The germline V and J ends were trimmed by 1 base and 5 bases, with 8 bases remaining between them. The CDR3 here is CASSIGTTETQYF. The CDR3 DNA sequence: TGTGCCAGTAGTATAGGGACAACGGAGACCCAGTACTTC.

This sequence joins TRBV5-1 and TRBJ2-1, with 7 bases that match TRBD1. J was trimmed by 7 bases and V by 5 bases; bases with no gene match: 3. The germline gives CDR1 SGHRS, CDR2 YFSETQ. This CDR3 is built from 12 residues. The chain's CDR3 is CASSIQGNEQFF. The CDR3 DNA reads TGCGCCAGCAGTATACAGGGGAATGAGCAGTTCTTC.

CDR3 sequence: CASSAYLLGGTQYF. CDR3 DNA: TGTGCCAGCAGTGCATACTTACTAGGGGGGACCCAGTACTTC. The J gene is TRBJ2-5, the V gene TRBV25-1; possibly TRBD1 for D (6 bases). The CDR3 runs to 14 residues. Deletions cut 4 bases from V and 7 bases from J, with 16 bases between. Looked up from germline, CDR1 is MGHDK and CDR2 is SYGVNS.

V usage is TRBV6-6 and J usage is TRBJ2-7; the match to TRBD2 covers 7 bases. The CDR3 spans 15 residues. The junction had 15 bases not matched to a gene; V was cut back by 7 bases and J by 6 bases. CDR1 is MNHNY, CDR2 SVGAGI, per germline (reference sequence). The CDR3 DNA is TGTGCCAGCATCTCCTCGGGGGGATCGGTCTCCGAGCAGTACTTC. Its protein product is CASISSGGSVSEQYF.

This sequence joins TRBV6-1 and TRBJ2-7, with TRBD1 matching over 8 bases. The germline CDR1 and CDR2 sequences are MNHNS and SASEGT. The J segment lost 3 bases and the V segment lost 4 bases, leaving 5 bases of the junction unmatched. There are 14 residues in the CDR3. CDR3 loop: CASSVRQGNYEQYF. DNA for the CDR3: TGTGCCAGCAGTGTACGACAGGGGAACTACGAGCAGTACTTC.

A note on this clone: Other DNA sequences of this sample code for an identical CDR3. V usage is TRBV10-3 and J usage is TRBJ2-3; no clear D gene. V lost 2 bases and J lost 5, with 5 bases in between. Germline lookup yields CDR1 ENHRY and CDR2 SYGVKD. The CDR3 runs to 12 residues. Here the CDR3 reads CAISESGDTQYF. CDR3 DNA sequence: TGTGCCATCAGTGAGAGTGGAGATACGCAGTATTTT.